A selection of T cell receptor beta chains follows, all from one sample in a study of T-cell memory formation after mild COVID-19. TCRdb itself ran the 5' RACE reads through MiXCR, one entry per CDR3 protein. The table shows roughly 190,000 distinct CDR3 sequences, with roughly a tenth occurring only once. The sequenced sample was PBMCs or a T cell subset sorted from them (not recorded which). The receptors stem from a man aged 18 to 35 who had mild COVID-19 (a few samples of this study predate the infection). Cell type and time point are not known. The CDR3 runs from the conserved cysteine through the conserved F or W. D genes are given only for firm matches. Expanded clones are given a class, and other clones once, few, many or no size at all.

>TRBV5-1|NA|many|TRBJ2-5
CASRRMELETQYF
TGCGCCAGCAGAAGAATGGAGTTGGAGACCCAGTACTTC
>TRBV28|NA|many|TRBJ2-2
CASSSRGYGIGELFF
TGTGCCAGCAGTTCTCGGGGTTATGGGATAGGGGAGCTGTTTTTT
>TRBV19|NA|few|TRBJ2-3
CASSPGYGVADTQYF
TGTGCCAGTTCGCCAGGGTACGGTGTAGCAGATACGCAGTATTTT
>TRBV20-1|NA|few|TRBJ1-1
CSASFPDTEAFF
TGCAGTGCTAGCTTCCCGGACACTGAAGCTTTCTTT
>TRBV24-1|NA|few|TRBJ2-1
CATSARGSYNEQFF
TGTGCCACCAGTGCCAGGGGATCCTACAATGAGCAGTTCTTC
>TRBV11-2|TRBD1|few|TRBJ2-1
CASRQGAYNEQFF
TGTGCCAGCCGACAGGGGGCTTACAATGAGCAGTTCTTC
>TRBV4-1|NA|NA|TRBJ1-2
CASSQVQVGYGYTF
TGCGCCAGCAGCCAAGTACAGGTCGGCTATGGCTACACCTTC
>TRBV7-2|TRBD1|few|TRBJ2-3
CASSPDQGADTQYF
TGTGCCAGCAGCCCTGACCAGGGGGCAGATACGCAGTATTTT
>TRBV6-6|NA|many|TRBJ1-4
CATLWEKLFF
TGTGCCACGCTGTGGGAAAAACTGTTTTTT
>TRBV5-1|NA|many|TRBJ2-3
CASSPPLSADTQYF
TGCGCCAGCAGCCCCCCCTTAAGCGCAGATACGCAGTATTTT
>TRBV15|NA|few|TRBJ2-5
CATSKGGTEETQYF
TGTGCCACCAGCAAGGGAGGGACAGAAGAGACCCAGTACTTC
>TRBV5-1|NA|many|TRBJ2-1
CASSLAAAGKGNEQFF
TGCGCCAGCAGCTTGGCCGCGGCAGGGAAAGGCAATGAGCAGTTCTTC
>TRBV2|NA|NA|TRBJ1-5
CAIGLEGNQPQHF
TGTGCCATCGGCCTCGAGGGCAATCAGCCCCAGCATTTT
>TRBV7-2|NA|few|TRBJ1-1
CASSPRGLSSEAFF
TGTGCCAGCAGCCCCCGCGGGCTATCCTCTGAAGCTTTCTTT
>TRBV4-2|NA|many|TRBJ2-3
CASSQGKGAAESTDTQYF
TGTGCCAGCAGCCAAGGAAAAGGGGCGGCGGAGTCCACAGATACGCAGTATTTT
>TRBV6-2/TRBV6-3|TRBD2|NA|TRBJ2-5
CATTWSGTETQYF
TGTGCCACCACCTGGAGCGGGACAGAGACCCAGTACTTC
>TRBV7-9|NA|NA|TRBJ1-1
CASSFEGNTEAFF
TGTGCCAGCAGCTTTGAAGGGAACACTGAAGCTTTCTTT
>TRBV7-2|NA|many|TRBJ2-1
CASSLATLYNEQFF
TGTGCCAGCAGCTTAGCGACGCTCTACAATGAGCAGTTCTTC
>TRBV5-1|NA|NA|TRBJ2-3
CASQSTDTQYF
TGCGCCAGCCAAAGCACAGATACGCAGTATTTT
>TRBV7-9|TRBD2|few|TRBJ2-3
CASSPRRAGGSDTQYF
TGTGCCAGCAGCCCCCGGAGGGCGGGGGGTTCAGATACGCAGTATTTT
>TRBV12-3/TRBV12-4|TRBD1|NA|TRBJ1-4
CASRDNRGGEKLFF
TGTGCCAGCAGAGACAACAGGGGAGGCGAAAAACTGTTTTTT
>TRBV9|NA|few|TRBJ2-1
CASSVAMAAEQFF
TGTGCCAGCAGCGTAGCTATGGCGGCTGAGCAGTTCTTC
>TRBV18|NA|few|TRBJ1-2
CASSPSDKNYGYTF
TGTGCCAGCTCACCATCGGACAAGAACTATGGCTACACCTTC
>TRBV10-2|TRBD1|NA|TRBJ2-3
CASVPGQGADTQYF
TGCGCCAGCGTACCGGGACAGGGGGCGGATACGCAGTATTTT
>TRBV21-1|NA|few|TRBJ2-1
CASSKLWGRNNEQFF
TGTGCCAGCAGCAAATTGTGGGGGCGAAACAATGAGCAGTTCTTC
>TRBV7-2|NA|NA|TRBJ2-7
CASSLAGRDLYF
TGTGCCAGCAGCTTAGCCGGAAGGGATTTGTACTTC
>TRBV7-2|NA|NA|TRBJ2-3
CASSLNYLSTDTQYF
TGTGCCAGCAGCTTAAACTATCTTAGCACAGATACGCAGTATTTT
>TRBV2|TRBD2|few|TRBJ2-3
CARSSGGPPTDTQYF
TGTGCCAGAAGCAGCGGGGGGCCGCCCACAGATACGCAGTATTTT
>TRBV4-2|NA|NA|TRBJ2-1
CASSQLWGTSYNEQFF
TGTGCCAGCAGCCAATTATGGGGGACCTCCTACAATGAGCAGTTCTTC
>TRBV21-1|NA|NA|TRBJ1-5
CASSSWVDRGPNNQPQHF
TGTGCCAGCAGCAGCTGGGTCGACAGGGGACCAAACAATCAGCCCCAGCATTTT
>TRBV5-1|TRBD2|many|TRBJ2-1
CASSRPAGDNEQFF
TGCGCCAGCAGCCGGCCGGCGGGGGACAATGAGCAGTTCTTC
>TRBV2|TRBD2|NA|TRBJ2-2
CASGLAGTGELFF
TGTGCCAGCGGACTAGCGGGCACCGGGGAGCTGTTTTTT
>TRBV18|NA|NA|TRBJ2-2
CASSPRPITGELFF
TGTGCCAGCTCACCACGGCCTATCACCGGGGAGCTGTTTTTT
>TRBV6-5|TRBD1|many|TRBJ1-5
CASSSRTGGGQPQHF
TGTGCCAGCAGTTCCAGGACAGGGGGAGGTCAGCCCCAGCATTTT
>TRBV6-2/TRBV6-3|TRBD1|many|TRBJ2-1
CASSSGQAPDNEQFF
TGTGCCAGCAGTTCGGGACAGGCCCCTGACAATGAGCAGTTCTTC
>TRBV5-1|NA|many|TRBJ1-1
CASSSGPPRDTEAFF
TGCGCCAGCAGCTCGGGACCCCCACGGGACACTGAAGCTTTCTTT
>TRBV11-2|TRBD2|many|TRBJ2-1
CASSPTSVNEQFF
TGTGCCAGCAGCCCGACTAGCGTGAATGAGCAGTTCTTC
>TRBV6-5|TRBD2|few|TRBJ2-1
CASSPAGGKNNEQFF
TGTGCCAGCAGTCCAGCGGGGGGGAAAAACAATGAGCAGTTCTTC
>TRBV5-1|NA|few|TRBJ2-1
CASSASSPGYNEQFF
TGCGCCAGCAGCGCCTCTTCCCCCGGGTACAATGAGCAGTTCTTC
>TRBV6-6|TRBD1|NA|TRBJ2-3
CASGLTGTGSGQYF
TGTGCCAGCGGACTCACCGGGACAGGGAGTGGGCAGTATTTT
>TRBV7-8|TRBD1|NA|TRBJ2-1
CASSSGTDNEQFF
TGTGCCAGCAGCTCCGGGACAGACAATGAGCAGTTCTTC
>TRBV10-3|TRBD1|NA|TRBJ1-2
CAISGIGTGEGYTF
TGTGCCATCAGTGGGATCGGGACAGGGGAAGGCTACACCTTC